This T cell receptor (beta chain) comes out of a study of human T cells and chemical hapten exposure. A note on this clonotype: No antigen is known for it.

Study-wide results and limits: Those TCRs sitting above 1 in 1000 frequency stayed the same with DPC sensitization.

The time point denotes: patch test 3, about 24 weeks after DPC sensitization. Treatment: therapeutic diphenylcyclopropenone sensitization with weekly scalp DPC. J gave up 4 bases and V 5 bases, and 8 bases lay outside the gene matches. Germline values: CDR1 DFQATT, CDR2 SNEGSKA (reference sequence). There are 14 residues in the CDR3. Unique molecular identifiers were linked by the library to individual cDNA molecules. TCRdb fed the RACE reads into MiXCR, producing one record per CDR3 protein. The table has tens of thousands of distinct CDR3 sequences, approximately 13% seen once. The V and J genes are TRBV20-1 and TRBJ2-1; 7 bases line up with TRBD1. The sample here was whole blood, taken in connection with sensitization to the hapten diphenylcyclopropenone (DPC). The clonotype was recovered from a man under 40 with alopecia areata. Some clones in this sample may be carry-over from other donors' samples. This CDR3 is CSAPPPGGYNEQFF. In DNA, the CDR3 is TGCAGTGCTCCACCCCCAGGGGGTTACAATGAGCAGTTCTTC.